The entry below describes one TCR beta chain. This receptor's antigen is unknown. Per-base quality was not reported, and no clone a single base away is much larger than it. The source of the sample is a study of cytomegalovirus exposure and HLA in healthy donors (dated by TCRdb to about 2017). Context from the whole study: According to an earlier analysis of around 600 of the donors, about 179 million T cells yielded approximately 120 million unique TCR beta sequences and roughly 280 Gb of sequence data. An early release covering about 600 HLA-typed donors comprised 250 to 350 gigabases of sequencing data and tens of millions of unique TCR sequences. Of the 300 to 400 genotyped donors, around 81% fell in the genetic ancestry cluster associated with self-reported Caucasian donors. The study aimed to test whether signatures of past pathogen exposure could be identified by cataloging public T cell receptors. The study profiled the T cell repertoires of more than 500 subjects by immunosequencing and related them to cytomegalovirus serostatus. In addition to the first cohort of roughly 700 subjects, a separate validation cohort of about 120 different subjects was used. The study combined high-throughput TCR immunosequencing, statistical association of individual TCRs with disease status, and machine learning to predict cytomegalovirus infection status. A later analysis re-examined previously published TCR beta repertoires from more than 650 donors and added high-resolution HLA genotyping to investigate patterns of TCR occurrence. Rather than drawing on any new phenotypic data, the later analysis identified candidate immune exposures from TCR beta sequences and the way those sequences occurred across donors. To decide whether each TCR beta V gene segment behaved as functional or pseudogenic, an earlier analysis of some 600 of the donors relied on high-throughput TCR beta sequencing. Alongside the repertoire data, information on donor age, sex, ethnicity and CMV serostatus was compiled. A later genetic analysis took genome-wide SNP genotypes for about 55% of the 666 donors and used that subset as a discovery cohort. Every repertoire in the discovery cohort had been generated on one and the same sequencing platform. HLA typing included class I and class II loci at four-digit resolution. The number of typed donors differed by locus: roughly 629-640 for A, B, C, DRB1 and DQB1; some 500 for DQA1; around 610 for DPA1; and roughly 450 for DPB1. Roughly 5 DR-DQ haplotypes were handled as single units for association and clustering, since linkage in the cohort was strong. Among about 400 genotyped donors of the cohort, an average of approximately 220,000 unique TCR beta nucleotide sequences was sequenced per donor, of which approximately 18% were non-productive.

General study outcomes and caveats: Linkage disequilibrium might explain the correlated functional status among segregating V segments, but an unknown experimental factor could not be ruled out. Because HLA typing was unavailable for some donors at each locus, only the typed subset was used in association tests. A cluster of highly shared sequence variants was judged likely to be a technical artifact of the sequencing pipeline. Because counts were too low, about 18 rarely observed V segments, including chromosome 9 orphons, were excluded from the earlier analysis of around 640 of the donors. Compared with the roughly 700-donor mean, donors in an Asian-associated ancestry cluster had fewer N-insertions in productive TCRs, according to a later genetic analysis. A further reported finding was that TCR beta sequences accurately predicted the HLA-A and HLA-B alleles for most subjects in the first cohort. The cohort was sequenced for TCR beta chains only, and without alpha or paired-chain data the features that could be detected were limited. In a later analysis, HLA-associated TCR beta chains showed more clonal expansion and lower generation probabilities than non-associated chains that were equally common. Some IMGT-functional V segments, including TRBV6-2 and TRBV6-3, could not be told apart with the 87-base-pair reads, so those segments were excluded. Broadly in line with IMGT annotations, most TCR beta V segments showed up in productive rearrangements about 87% or about 30% of the time in an earlier analysis of around 550 of the donors. Strong co-occurrence of HLA alleles, especially DR and DQ, made assigning TCR associations to individual alleles difficult. According to the authors, the approach could potentially be generalized to other disease states and immunological phenotypes. According to a later analysis, parvovirus B19, influenza, CMV and Epstein-Barr virus appeared linked to several top co-occurrence clusters. A total of some 180 TCR beta chains were listed by the study as associated with cytomegalovirus. V-gene and J-gene trimming of TCR beta chains was associated with a missense DCLRE1C variant in a later genetic analysis, and the association was replicated in an independent cohort. The only immune exposure information available for the cohort was CMV serostatus. In a later analysis, 15,000 to 20,000 TCR beta sequences were associated with specific HLA alleles at a false discovery rate of 0.05. Cytomegalovirus status was reported to be diagnosed by the classifier with high specificity and sensitivity in both the original and validation cohorts. In vitro tests confirmed that a few of the cytomegalovirus-associated TCR beta chains recognize cytomegalovirus antigens. Across donors, most TCR sequences were observed very rarely, whereas some public TCRs were present in many individuals. Most CMV-associated TCR beta chains appeared to be HLA-restricted in a later analysis, and the HLA associations seemed to be driven largely by CMV exposure. Presence/absence analyses assumed roughly uniform sequencing depth across donors, an assumption that may not hold. According to a later analysis, TCR association rates differed among HLA loci, with DRB1 alleles showing the most associated TCRs and HLA-C alleles showing the fewest.

The cohort comprised around 700 healthy bone marrow donors. All cohort members were sampled while nominally healthy, although unrecorded immune exposures were likely present. The donor tested CMV seronegative and was one of the 352 seronegative cohort members. A peripheral blood sample was collected from each donor, and TCR beta sequencing was performed on peripheral blood mononuclear cells. The Qiagen DNeasy Blood Extraction Kit was used to extract genomic DNA from the blood cell samples. From the cysteine through the phenylalanine, the CDR3 covers 15 amino acids. The sequence is cut down to CDR3 DNA, 45 bases in frame from base 1. The germline V and J ends show losses of 5 bases and 5 bases respectively, and no gene match explains 10 bases of the junction. The germline V gene sets CDR1 to LGHNA and CDR2 to YSLEER. The library came from the immunoSEQ multiplex PCR assay. A mixture of 60 forward primers for TCR Vbeta segments and 13 reverse primers for TCR Jbeta segments was used in the multiplex PCR. The CDR3 region of rearranged TCR beta genes was amplified from genomic DNA with a multiplex PCR assay. On the Illumina HiSeq System, the amplified TCR beta libraries were sequenced as 87-base-pair reads. The study's processing was this. In a later analysis, some 80 million unique TCR beta chains were counted across the roughly 610 repertoires, and roughly 11 million of these chains were shared by at least two donors. Raw reads were error-corrected and collapsed into unique sequences with a nearest-neighbor algorithm that merged closely related sequences to remove PCR and sequencing errors. To assign V, D and J gene segments, CDR3 sequences were aligned to IMGT reference sequences. For a sequence to be retained, a match of at least six nucleotides to both a V gene segment and a J gene segment was required. Rearrangements were called productive when the CDR3 lacked stop codons and stayed in frame with V and J; all others were non-productive. Following IMGT convention, CDR3 was defined as the stretch from the second conserved V-encoded cysteine to the conserved J-encoded phenylalanine. In an earlier analysis of around 540 of the donors, sequences lacking an unambiguous match to a single V gene segment were excluded. In an earlier analysis of 450 to 700 of the donors, V segments were called functional above 56.7% productive rearrangements and were called segregating when the between-donor standard deviation exceeded 5%. A statistical classification framework was developed to diagnose cytomegalovirus status using the catalog of TCR beta chain sequences. A later analysis assigned V and J genes by comparing TCR nucleotide sequences with IMGT/GENE-DB human TR gene sequences. Using the TCRdist pipeline, a later analysis assigned CDR3 sequences along with most-parsimonious VDJ recombination scenarios. In a later analysis, every TCR beta chain was defined by the combination of its CDR3 amino acid sequence and its V-gene family, and reads without a unique V-gene family were dropped. In a later analysis, 450 to 600 highly shared, low-generation-probability nucleotide sequences were removed to address suspected cross-contamination and a sequencing artifact. A later analysis calculated a clonal expansion index for each public chain from normalized within-repertoire ranks of inferred template counts. A later analysis computed generation probabilities with a VDJ recombination model fitted to out-of-frame rearrangements, and checked the results against IGoR. Hypergeometric tests were used in a later analysis to score TCR-TCR, TCR-HLA and TCR-CMV co-occurrence, with a repertoire-size bias correction applied to the TCR pairs. A later analysis estimated false discovery rates by permuting HLA or CMV assignments 20 times. In a later analysis, co-occurring TCRs were grouped using DBSCAN, with TCRdist sequence similarity added in when clustering inside HLA-allele-positive subsets. Repertoires with fewer than 30,000 or more than 120,000 public chains, plus five repertoires with anomalous nucleotide sharing, were excluded from co-occurrence clustering. This is the immuneACCESS table as TCRdb keeps it, with only in-frame sequences that have V and J called. A part of the clones is gone; compared with another copy, unresolved V genes explain less than half, and the rest is unexplained. V and J calls and clone size are those listed in that table; D and trimming were worked out from the DNA. Within this sample are about 160,000 clones, with roughly 76% of them counted one time only. The ten largest clones represent around 1.4% of the sample.

The sequence was obtained from a man aged 60 to 69 in good health and CMV-seronegative. The chain joins TRBV4-3 to TRBJ2-7, and 9 junctional nucleotides match TRBD2. The sample consisted of PBMCs. The CDR3 region reads CASSVIAGAQDEQYF. The sequenced DNA is TGCGCCAGCAGCGTCATAGCGGGAGCACAGGACGAGCAGTACTTC.